This T cell receptor beta chain was sequenced for a study of molecular identifiers for immune sequencing clone quantification. Naive CD8 libraries came from around 20,000 to 1,000,000 sorted cells with 10%, 30% or 50% RNA. TCRdb recomputed calls from the PCR reads with MiXCR, one row per CDR3 protein. The sample records roughly 65,000 distinct CDR3 sequences, less than 20% being singletons. This receptor was taken from a human donor in good health. Some libraries in this study had Jurkat cell RNA spiked in. Sequenced input: naive CD8+ T cells from blood, with Jurkat cell RNA spiked in. As to subset: FACS-sorted CD8+CD4-CCR7+CD45RA+ naive T cells.

CDR3 coding DNA: TGTGCCAGCAGTTTATCCCTATTAGCCGATGAGCAGTTCTTC. Encoded protein: CASSLSLLADEQFF. The rearrangement links TRBV12-3 or TRBV12-4 to TRBJ2-1; D is uncertain. V was trimmed by 2 bases and J by 8 bases, leaving 13 bases between them. The CDR3 length is 14 residues.